This T cell receptor beta chain originates from a study of cytotoxic CD8 clonotypes in ibrutinib-treated CLL. Study-level findings and limits: Public clonotypes occurred uncommonly; on treatment, they contracted or remained stable.

Germline V gives CDR1 SNHLY, CDR2 FYNNEI. This CDR3 is 14 amino acids long. V lost 7 bases and J lost 2, with 13 bases in between. About this clone itself: Antigen unknown.

The repertoire was sequenced with immunoSEQ multiplex PCR; TCRdb's copy has only in-frame clones and lacks some. Found here are about 68,000 clones, about 63% of them singletons; the top ten hold 5.7%. The source is a human donor with chronic lymphocytic leukemia. The chain recombines TRBV2 with TRBJ2-3, with unresolved D. This material consisted of PBMCs, taken after 12 months of ibrutinib treatment. This CDR3 is CASIRTRATDTQYF. Written as DNA, the CDR3 is TGTGCCAGCATTAGGACCCGGGCCACAGATACGCAGTATTTT.